This T cell receptor (beta chain) was recorded in a study of cytomegalovirus exposure and HLA in healthy donors (dated by TCRdb to about 2017). About the study as a whole: In an earlier analysis of approximately 500 of the donors, 250 to 350 Gb of sequence data and just under 120 million unique TCR beta sequences from 150 million to 200 million T cells were reported. All discovery cohort repertoires had been generated using a single sequencing platform. The genetic ancestry cluster associated with self-reported Caucasian donors included 80% to 90% of the 398 genotyped donors. The number of typed donors differed by locus: roughly 620-640 for A, B, C, DRB1 and DQB1; 522 for DQA1; 606 for DPA1; and approximately 450 for DPB1. Rather than drawing on any new phenotypic data, the later analysis identified candidate immune exposures from TCR beta sequences and the way those sequences occurred across donors. HLA typing covered class I and class II loci at four-digit resolution. A later analysis re-analyzed previously published TCR beta repertoires from about 600 donors and added high-resolution HLA genotyping to study TCR occurrence patterns. Along with the roughly 700-subject first cohort, a separate validation cohort of over a hundred different subjects was used. Using immunosequencing, the study profiled T cell repertoires from about 650 subjects and related those repertoires to cytomegalovirus serostatus. A later genetic analysis took genome-wide SNP genotypes for about 55% of the 666 donors and used that subset as a discovery cohort. An early release covering over 500 HLA-typed donors comprised around 300 gigabases of sequencing data and around 80 million unique TCR sequences. The aim of the study was to test whether cataloging public T cell receptors could identify signatures of past pathogen exposure. Among almost 400 genotyped donors of the cohort, an average of roughly 240,000 unique TCR beta nucleotide sequences were sequenced per donor, about a sixth of them non-productive. An earlier analysis of some 500 of the donors applied high-throughput TCR beta sequencing to assess whether each TCR beta V gene segment acted as functional or pseudogenic. A few DR-DQ haplotypes were treated as single units for association and clustering because of strong linkage in the cohort. Alongside the repertoire data, information on donor age, sex, ethnicity and CMV serostatus was compiled. The study combined high-throughput TCR immunosequencing, statistical association of individual TCRs with disease status, and machine learning to predict cytomegalovirus infection status.

The cohort consisted of 600 to 700 healthy bone marrow donors. At the time of sampling, every cohort member was nominally healthy, though immune exposures that went unrecorded were likely present. The donor tested CMV seronegative, placing the donor among the 300 to 400 seronegative members of the cohort. Each donor provided a peripheral blood sample, and peripheral blood mononuclear cells were used for TCR beta sequencing. Genomic DNA extraction from the blood cell samples was performed with the Qiagen DNeasy Blood Extraction Kit. Library preparation was by the immunoSEQ multiplex PCR assay. The multiplex PCR relied on a mix of 60 forward primers for TCR Vbeta segments and 13 reverse primers for TCR Jbeta segments. A multiplex PCR assay on genomic DNA amplified the CDR3 region of rearranged TCR beta genes. The amplified TCR beta libraries were sequenced on the Illumina HiSeq System as 87-base-pair reads. In the source study's methods: A later analysis tallied roughly 80 million unique TCR beta chains across the 666 repertoires, and some 12 million of those chains were shared by two or more donors. A nearest-neighbor algorithm error-corrected the raw reads and collapsed the reads into unique sequences, merging closely related sequences to remove PCR and sequencing errors. Alignment of CDR3 sequences to IMGT reference sequences was used to assign V, D and J gene segments. For a sequence to be retained, a match of at least six nucleotides to both a V gene segment and a J gene segment was required. Rearrangements were classified as productive when the CDR3 lacked stop codons and remained in frame with V and J, and all other rearrangements were classified as non-productive. Following IMGT convention, CDR3 was defined as the stretch from the second conserved V-encoded cysteine up to the conserved J-encoded phenylalanine. Sequences without an unambiguous match to a single V gene segment were excluded from the earlier analysis of almost 600 of the donors. An earlier analysis of 500 to 600 of the donors classified V segments as functional when productive rearrangements were above 56.7% and as segregating when the standard deviation between donors was above 5%. A statistical classification framework was developed to diagnose cytomegalovirus status using the catalog of TCR beta chain sequences. V and J gene assignment, in a later analysis, came from comparing TCR nucleotide sequences with IMGT/GENE-DB human TR gene sequences. The TCRdist pipeline was used in a later analysis to assign CDR3 sequences and most-parsimonious VDJ recombination scenarios. A later analysis defined each TCR beta chain by its CDR3 amino acid sequence plus V-gene family, and excluded reads lacking a unique V-gene family. As a way to deal with suspected cross-contamination and a sequencing artifact, a later analysis dropped 450 to 600 nucleotide sequences that were highly shared and had low generation probability. In a later analysis, a clonal expansion index for each public chain was calculated from normalized within-repertoire ranks of inferred template counts. In a later analysis, generation probabilities were computed using a VDJ recombination model fitted to out-of-frame rearrangements, and the results were checked against IGoR. A later analysis scored TCR-TCR, TCR-HLA and TCR-CMV co-occurrence with hypergeometric tests, applying a repertoire-size bias correction to TCR pairs. In a later analysis, false discovery rates were estimated by permuting HLA or CMV assignments 20 times. A later analysis grouped co-occurring TCRs with DBSCAN, adding TCRdist sequence similarity when clustering within HLA-allele-positive subsets. Repertoires with fewer than 30,000 or more than 120,000 public chains, plus five repertoires with anomalous nucleotide sharing, were excluded from co-occurrence clustering. TCRdb mirrors the immuneACCESS table, restricted to in-frame sequences. Some clones are absent from its copies; in checked studies, under half trace to an unresolved V gene, and the reason for the others is unknown. V and J calls and clone size are those listed in that table; D and trimming were worked out from the DNA. The sample has 150,000 or so clones on record, 60% to 75% of them singletons. In total, the top ten clones hold 2.5% to 3% of the sample.

Trimming costs V 0 bases and J 6 bases, and their ends lie 18 bases apart. The CDR3 has 16 amino acids, counting the end cysteine and phenylalanine. Here the CDR3 DNA is all that survives: 48 bases in frame from base 1. Based on the germline V gene, the CDR1 and CDR2 sequences are MNHEY and SVGAGI. This clone was seen more than once but under ten times. The antigen it recognizes is unknown. Qualities for individual bases were not recorded, and no much larger clone is one base off. The investigation overall reported the following: Broadly in line with IMGT annotations, most TCR beta V segments showed up in productive rearrangements about 90% or about 30% of the time in an earlier analysis of approximately 640 of the donors. Because counts were too low, seventeen rarely observed V segments, including chromosome 9 orphons, were excluded from the earlier analysis of 587 of the donors. A further reported finding was that TCR beta sequences accurately predicted the HLA-A and HLA-B alleles for most subjects in the first cohort. Because the 87-base-pair reads could not distinguish some IMGT-functional V segments, including TRBV6-2 and TRBV6-3, those segments were excluded. A few of the identified cytomegalovirus-associated TCR beta chains were confirmed in vitro to be specific for cytomegalovirus antigens. The cohort was sequenced for TCR beta chains only, and without alpha or paired-chain data the features that could be detected were limited. Cytomegalovirus status was reported to be diagnosed by the classifier with high specificity and sensitivity in both the original and validation cohorts. Assigning TCR associations to individual alleles was difficult when HLA alleles, especially DR and DQ, strongly co-occurred. An association between a missense DCLRE1C variant and V-gene and J-gene trimming of TCR beta chains was found in a later genetic analysis and replicated in an independent cohort. The presence/absence analyses assumed that sequencing depth was roughly uniform across donors, and that assumption may not be true. Correlated functional status among segregating V segments might be attributable to linkage disequilibrium, but an unknown experimental factor could not be ruled out. Most TCR sequences were observed very rarely across donors, whereas some public TCRs were present in many individuals. In a later analysis, HLA-associated TCR beta chains were found to be more clonally expanded and to have lower generation probabilities than equally common non-associated chains. According to a later analysis, parvovirus B19, influenza, CMV and Epstein-Barr virus appeared linked to several top co-occurrence clusters. At a false discovery rate of 0.05, a later analysis linked about 16,000 TCR beta sequences to specific HLA alleles. In a later analysis, TCR association rates were found to vary across HLA loci, with the most associated TCRs seen for DRB1 alleles and the fewest for HLA-C alleles. According to a later analysis, most CMV-associated TCR beta chains appeared to be HLA-restricted, and the HLA associations seemed to be driven largely by CMV exposure. CMV serostatus was the only immune exposure information available for the cohort. The study listed 170 or so TCR beta chains as associated with cytomegalovirus. The authors suggested that the approach could potentially be extended to other disease states and immunological phenotypes. Compared with the approximately 720-donor mean, donors in an Asian-associated ancestry cluster had fewer N-insertions in productive TCRs, according to a later genetic analysis. A cluster of highly shared sequence variants was judged likely to be a technical artifact of the sequencing pipeline. HLA typing was unavailable for some donors at each locus, so association tests used only the typed subset.

Sequenced input: PBMCs. Rearrangement joined TRBV6-5 to TRBJ2-7, with TRBD1 tentatively as D gene (6 bases match). The receptor was derived from a man aged 18-30 years in good health and CMV-seronegative. The CDR3 here reads CASSYSSGGNYFEQYF. The DNA sequence reads TGTGCCAGCAGTTACTCGTCTGGGGGCAACTACTTCGAGCAGTACTTC.